A selection of T cell receptor beta chains follows, all from one sample in a study of T-cell reconstitution after alpha-beta-depleted transplantation in children. MiXCR, applied by TCRdb to the PCR reads, yields one record per CDR3 protein. The sample lists approximately 340,000 distinct CDR3 sequences; under 13% were seen once. Sample: PBMCs from the stem cell graft donor, taken from the stem cell graft. The source is a human donor who donated a stem cell graft to a child with acute lymphoblastic leukemia. Each CDR3 is given with its conserved first and last residue. The D gene is left open where the match is weak. Only some rows state a clone size, as once, few, many or a class for expanded clones.

j_call: TRBJ2-1
v_call: TRBV24-1
clone_size: NA
d_call: NA
cdr3_aa: CATSDPALAGSANEQFF
cdr3_nt: TGTGCCACCAGTGATCCCGCACTAGCCGGGTCTGCTAATGAGCAGTTCTTC

j_call: TRBJ2-3
v_call: TRBV10-3
clone_size: NA
d_call: TRBD2
cdr3_aa: CAIRGGDGMADTQYF
cdr3_nt: TGTGCCATCAGGGGGGGGGACGGAATGGCAGATACGCAGTATTTT

j_call: TRBJ1-2
v_call: TRBV12-3/TRBV12-4
clone_size: few
d_call: TRBD1
cdr3_aa: CASTSLKTGESYTF
cdr3_nt: TGTGCCAGCACCTCCTTGAAAACAGGGGAGAGCTACACCTTC

j_call: TRBJ2-1
v_call: TRBV20-1
clone_size: few
d_call: NA
cdr3_aa: CSAHGANEQFF
cdr3_nt: TGCAGTGCTCACGGCGCAAATGAGCAGTTCTTC

j_call: TRBJ2-7
v_call: TRBV7-2
clone_size: NA
d_call: TRBD2
cdr3_aa: CASSPPGLAGGLYEQYF
cdr3_nt: TGTGCCAGCAGCCCACCGGGACTAGCGGGAGGTCTCTACGAGCAGTACTTC

j_call: TRBJ2-3
v_call: TRBV6-2/TRBV6-3
clone_size: few
d_call: TRBD1
cdr3_aa: CASSYTRQGSDTQYF
cdr3_nt: TGTGCCAGCAGTTACACCCGACAGGGGTCAGATACGCAGTATTTT

j_call: TRBJ1-5
v_call: TRBV12-3/TRBV12-4
clone_size: few
d_call: NA
cdr3_aa: CASSLMSWGAQPQHF
cdr3_nt: TGTGCCAGCAGTTTAATGAGTTGGGGGGCTCAGCCCCAGCATTTT

j_call: TRBJ2-1
v_call: TRBV20-1
clone_size: NA
d_call: TRBD2
cdr3_aa: CSARGQSPGLAGVGEQFF
cdr3_nt: TGCAGTGCCCGTGGACAGAGCCCGGGATTAGCGGGAGTCGGCGAGCAGTTCTTC

j_call: TRBJ2-3
v_call: TRBV20-1
clone_size: few
d_call: NA
cdr3_aa: CSATAPLSTDTQYF
cdr3_nt: TGCAGTGCCACAGCGCCATTAAGCACAGATACGCAGTATTTT

j_call: TRBJ2-3
v_call: TRBV18
clone_size: NA
d_call: TRBD2
cdr3_aa: CASSPTDTSGRAVGTDTQYF
cdr3_nt: TGTGCCAGCTCACCAACTGATACTAGCGGGAGGGCCGTCGGCACAGATACGCAGTATTTT

j_call: TRBJ2-5
v_call: TRBV9
clone_size: NA
d_call: TRBD2
cdr3_aa: CASSVGRASGRPQETQYF
cdr3_nt: TGTGCCAGCAGCGTAGGGAGGGCTAGCGGGAGGCCCCAAGAGACCCAGTACTTC

j_call: TRBJ2-1
v_call: TRBV7-9
clone_size: NA
d_call: TRBD1
cdr3_aa: CAIQGDRGGNEQFF
cdr3_nt: TGTGCCATTCAAGGGGACAGGGGAGGGAATGAGCAGTTCTTC

j_call: TRBJ2-7
v_call: TRBV7-2
clone_size: NA
d_call: NA
cdr3_aa: CASSSYSLAGSLLGQYF
cdr3_nt: TGTGCCAGCAGCTCCTACTCCCTGGCAGGGTCTTTATTAGGGCAGTACTTC

j_call: TRBJ2-7
v_call: TRBV9
clone_size: many
d_call: NA
cdr3_aa: CASSPRSGTGADEQYF
cdr3_nt: TGTGCCAGCAGCCCTCGCTCCGGGACGGGGGCGGACGAGCAGTACTTC

j_call: TRBJ2-1
v_call: TRBV10-3
clone_size: many
d_call: TRBD1
cdr3_aa: CAISEVGDRSDEQFF
cdr3_nt: TGTGCCATCAGTGAGGTCGGGGACAGGAGCGATGAGCAGTTCTTC

j_call: TRBJ2-3
v_call: TRBV4-3
clone_size: many
d_call: NA
cdr3_aa: CASSQEAQRHFTDTQYF
cdr3_nt: TGCGCCAGCAGCCAAGAAGCACAGCGGCATTTCACAGATACGCAGTATTTT

j_call: TRBJ2-3
v_call: TRBV5-1
clone_size: few
d_call: NA
cdr3_aa: CASSLVPSAEATDTQYF
cdr3_nt: TGCGCCAGCAGCTTAGTCCCAAGCGCGGAAGCCACAGATACGCAGTATTTT

j_call: TRBJ2-1
v_call: TRBV20-1
clone_size: few
d_call: TRBD2
cdr3_aa: CSAILAGVRDEQFF
cdr3_nt: TGCAGTGCCATACTAGCGGGAGTTCGTGATGAGCAGTTCTTC

j_call: TRBJ2-3
v_call: TRBV2
clone_size: NA
d_call: NA
cdr3_aa: CARDTDTQYF
cdr3_nt: TGTGCCAGGGACACAGATACGCAGTATTTT

j_call: TRBJ2-1
v_call: TRBV5-1
clone_size: many
d_call: NA
cdr3_aa: CASSPPGLGNEQFF
cdr3_nt: TGCGCCAGCAGCCCCCCGGGCCTTGGGAATGAGCAGTTCTTC

j_call: TRBJ2-4
v_call: TRBV9
clone_size: many
d_call: TRBD1
cdr3_aa: CASSVDGQGYIQYF
cdr3_nt: TGTGCCAGCAGCGTAGATGGACAGGGATACATTCAGTACTTC

j_call: TRBJ2-1
v_call: TRBV11-1
clone_size: few
d_call: TRBD2
cdr3_aa: CASSLAGLAGSSYNEQFF
cdr3_nt: TGTGCCAGCAGCTTAGCCGGACTAGCGGGGAGCTCCTACAATGAGCAGTTCTTC

j_call: TRBJ2-7
v_call: TRBV27
clone_size: many
d_call: NA
cdr3_aa: CASSLRGQNSAYEQYF
cdr3_nt: TGTGCCAGCAGCCTCAGAGGACAGAACTCTGCCTACGAGCAGTACTTC

j_call: TRBJ2-4
v_call: TRBV29-1
clone_size: few
d_call: TRBD2
cdr3_aa: CSVRAGGDIQYF
cdr3_nt: TGCAGCGTGCGGGCGGGGGGCGACATTCAGTACTTC

j_call: TRBJ2-2
v_call: TRBV6-4
clone_size: few
d_call: NA
cdr3_aa: CATGVGKETWTGELFF
cdr3_nt: TGTGCCACCGGGGTAGGGAAGGAAACTTGGACCGGGGAGCTGTTTTTT